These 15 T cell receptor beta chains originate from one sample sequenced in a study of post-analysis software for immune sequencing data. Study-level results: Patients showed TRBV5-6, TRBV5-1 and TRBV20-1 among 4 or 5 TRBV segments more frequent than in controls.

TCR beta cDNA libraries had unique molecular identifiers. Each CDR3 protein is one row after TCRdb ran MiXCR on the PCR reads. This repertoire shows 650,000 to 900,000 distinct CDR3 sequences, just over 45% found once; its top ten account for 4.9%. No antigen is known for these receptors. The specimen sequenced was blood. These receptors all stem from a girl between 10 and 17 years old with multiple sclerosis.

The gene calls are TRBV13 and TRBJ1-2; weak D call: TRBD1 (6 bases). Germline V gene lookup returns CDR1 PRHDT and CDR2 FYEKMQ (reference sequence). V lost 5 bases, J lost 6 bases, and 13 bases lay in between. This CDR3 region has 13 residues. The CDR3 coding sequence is TGTGCCAGCAGCCCGGACAGCGGGAATGGCTACACCTTC. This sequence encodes CASSPDSGNGYTF.

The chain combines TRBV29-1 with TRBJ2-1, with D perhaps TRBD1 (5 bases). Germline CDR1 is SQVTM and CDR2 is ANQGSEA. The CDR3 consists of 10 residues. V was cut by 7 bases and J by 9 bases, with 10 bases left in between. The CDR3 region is CSGLRGEQFF. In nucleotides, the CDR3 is TGCAGCGGCCTAAGGGGTGAGCAGTTCTTC.

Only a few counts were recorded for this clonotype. CDR3 in amino acids: CASSYRDTSSYEQYF. In nucleotides, the CDR3 is TGTGCCAGCAGCTACCGGGACACAAGCTCCTACGAGCAGTACTTC. The J gene is TRBJ2-7, the V gene TRBV5-5; a possible D gene is TRBD1 (6 bases). The V and J ends lost 3 bases and 0 bases respectively, with 13 bases between them. Germline CDR1 reads SGHKS; CDR2 reads YYEKEE (reference sequence). This CDR3 region has 15 residues.

CDR3: CATSRGPRGTPSYEQYF. The DNA for the CDR3 is TGTGCCACCAGCAGAGGTCCGAGGGGGACACCCTCCTACGAGCAGTACTTC. The chain joins TRBV15 to TRBJ2-7, with a tentative D call TRBD1 (6 bases). The germline CDR1 and CDR2 sequences are LNHNV and YYDKDF (reference sequence). The CDR3 is made up of 17 amino acids. Trimming shortened V by 1 base and J by 0 bases, and 16 bases separated the two germline ends.

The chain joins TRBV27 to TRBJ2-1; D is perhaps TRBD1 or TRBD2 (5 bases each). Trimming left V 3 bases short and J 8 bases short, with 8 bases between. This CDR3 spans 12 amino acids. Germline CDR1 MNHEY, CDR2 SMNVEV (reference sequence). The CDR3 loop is CASSFRGHEQFF. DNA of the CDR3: TGTGCCAGCAGTTTTCGGGGCCATGAGCAGTTCTTC.

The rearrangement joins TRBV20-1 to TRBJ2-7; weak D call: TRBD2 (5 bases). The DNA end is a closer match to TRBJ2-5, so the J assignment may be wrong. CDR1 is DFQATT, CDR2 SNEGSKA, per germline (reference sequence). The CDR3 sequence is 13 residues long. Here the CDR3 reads CSARVEPWETQYF. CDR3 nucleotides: TGCAGTGCGAGGGTCGAGCCTTGGGAGACCCAGTACTTC.

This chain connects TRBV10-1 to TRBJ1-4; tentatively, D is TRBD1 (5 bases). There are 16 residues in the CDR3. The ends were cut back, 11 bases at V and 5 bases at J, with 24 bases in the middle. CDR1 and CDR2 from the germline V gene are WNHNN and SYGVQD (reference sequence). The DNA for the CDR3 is TGCGCCGGTTATAGGGACGGAGAGAGATCGAATGAAAAACTGTTTTTT. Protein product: CAGYRDGERSNEKLFF.

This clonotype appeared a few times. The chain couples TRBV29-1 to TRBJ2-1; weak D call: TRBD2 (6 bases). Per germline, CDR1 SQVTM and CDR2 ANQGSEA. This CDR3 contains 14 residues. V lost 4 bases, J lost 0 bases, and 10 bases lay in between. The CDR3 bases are TGCAGCGTTGGGACTACGAGCTCCTACAATGAGCAGTTCTTC. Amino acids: CSVGTTSSYNEQFF.

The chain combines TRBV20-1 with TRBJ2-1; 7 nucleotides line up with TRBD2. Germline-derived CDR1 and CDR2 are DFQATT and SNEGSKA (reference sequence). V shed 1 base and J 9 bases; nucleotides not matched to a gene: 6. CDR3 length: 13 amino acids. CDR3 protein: CSARAPGGGEQFF. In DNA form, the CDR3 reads TGCAGTGCTAGAGCCCCGGGAGGCGGTGAGCAGTTCTTC.

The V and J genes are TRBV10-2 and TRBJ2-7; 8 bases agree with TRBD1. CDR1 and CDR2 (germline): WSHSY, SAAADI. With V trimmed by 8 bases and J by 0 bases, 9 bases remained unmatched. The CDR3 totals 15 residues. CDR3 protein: CASGWDRTSSYEQYF. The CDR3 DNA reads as TGCGCCAGCGGATGGGACAGGACAAGCTCCTACGAGCAGTACTTC.

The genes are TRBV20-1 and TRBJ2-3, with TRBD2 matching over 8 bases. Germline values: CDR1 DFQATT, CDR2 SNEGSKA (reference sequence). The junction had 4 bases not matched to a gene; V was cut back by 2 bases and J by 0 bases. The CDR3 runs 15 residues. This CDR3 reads CSARTSGLSTDTQYF. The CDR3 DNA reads TGCAGTGCTAGAACTAGCGGCCTTAGCACAGATACGCAGTATTTT.

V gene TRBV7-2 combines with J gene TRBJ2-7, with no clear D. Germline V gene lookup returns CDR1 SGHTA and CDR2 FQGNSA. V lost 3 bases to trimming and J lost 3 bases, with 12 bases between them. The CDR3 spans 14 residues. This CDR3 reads CASSFGLVVYEQYF. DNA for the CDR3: TGTGCCAGCAGCTTCGGGCTGGTCGTCTACGAGCAGTACTTC.

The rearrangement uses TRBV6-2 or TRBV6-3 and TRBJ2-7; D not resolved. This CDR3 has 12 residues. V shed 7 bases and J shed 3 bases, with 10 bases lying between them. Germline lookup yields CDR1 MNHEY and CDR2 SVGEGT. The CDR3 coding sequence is TGTGCCAGCACCTTAAACAACTACGAGCAGTACTTC. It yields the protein CASTLNNYEQYF.

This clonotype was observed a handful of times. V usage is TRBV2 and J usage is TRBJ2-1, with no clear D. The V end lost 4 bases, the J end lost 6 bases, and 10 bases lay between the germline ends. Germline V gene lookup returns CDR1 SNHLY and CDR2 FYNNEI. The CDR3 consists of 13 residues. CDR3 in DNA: TGTGCCAGCAGTGGGGGTACGGGCAATGAGCAGTTCTTC. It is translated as CASSGGTGNEQFF.

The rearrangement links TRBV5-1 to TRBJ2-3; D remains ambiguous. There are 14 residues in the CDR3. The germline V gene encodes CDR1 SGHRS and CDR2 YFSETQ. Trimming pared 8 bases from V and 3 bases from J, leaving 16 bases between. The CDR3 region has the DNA TGCGCCAGTAGTCAAGATAAACAAACAGATACGCAGTATTTT. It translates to CASSQDKQTDTQYF.